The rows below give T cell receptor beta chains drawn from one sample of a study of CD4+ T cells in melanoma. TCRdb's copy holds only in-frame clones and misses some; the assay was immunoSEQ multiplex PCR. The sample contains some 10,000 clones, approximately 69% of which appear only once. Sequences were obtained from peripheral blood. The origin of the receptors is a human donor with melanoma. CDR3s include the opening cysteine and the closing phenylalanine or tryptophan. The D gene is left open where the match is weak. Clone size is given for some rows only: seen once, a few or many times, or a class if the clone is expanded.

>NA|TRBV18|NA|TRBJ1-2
TGTGCCAGCTCACCACCTCTTACAGACAGGCTCCTAGACTACACCTTC
CASSPPLTDRLLDYTF
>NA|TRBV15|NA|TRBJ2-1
TGTGCCACCGAGCGGTACAATGAGCAGTTCTTC
CATERYNEQFF
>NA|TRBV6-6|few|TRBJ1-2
TGTGCCAGCAGTTACTTGGCGCGCGGCTACACCTTC
CASSYLARGYTF
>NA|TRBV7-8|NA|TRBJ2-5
TGTGCCAGCAGCTTATTATCTCAACTGGAGTTAGAGACCCAGTACTTC
CASSLLSQLELETQYF
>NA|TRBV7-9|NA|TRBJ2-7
TGTGCCAGCAGCCCCCCTGGAACCTACGAGCAGTACTTC
CASSPPGTYEQYF
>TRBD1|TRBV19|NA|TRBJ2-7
TGTGCCAGTAGACTCCGGGACAGGGGGACCTACGAGCAGTACTTC
CASRLRDRGTYEQYF
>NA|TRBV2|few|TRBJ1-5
TGTGCCAGCAGTGACGGGGGCGGCCAGCCCCAGCATTTT
CASSDGGGQPQHF
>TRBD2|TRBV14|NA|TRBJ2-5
TGTGCCAGCAGCCAATGGGGGACTAGCGGGGACCAAGAGACCCAGTACTTC
CASSQWGTSGDQETQYF
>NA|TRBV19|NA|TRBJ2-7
TGTGCCAGTAGTATAGCCGGGGGTCTTCGCTACGAGCAGTACTTC
CASSIAGGLRYEQYF
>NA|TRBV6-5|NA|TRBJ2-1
TGTGCCAGCAGTTACTCGGCTGGCAATGAGCAGTTCTTC
CASSYSAGNEQFF
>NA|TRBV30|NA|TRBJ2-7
TGTGCCTGGAGTGTCAGGGGGGGGGCAATCTACGAGCAGTGCTTC
CAWSVRGGAIYEQCF
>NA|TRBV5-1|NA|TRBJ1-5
TGCGCCAGCAGCTTGACTCCTAGCAATCAGCCCCAGCATTTT
CASSLTPSNQPQHF
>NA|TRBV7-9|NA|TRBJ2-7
TGTGCCAGCAGCCCGACAGATCACTACGAGCAGTACTTC
CASSPTDHYEQYF
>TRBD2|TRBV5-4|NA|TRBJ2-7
TGTGCCAGCAGCCCCAGCGGGGGGAATAGTTACGAGCAGTACTTC
CASSPSGGNSYEQYF
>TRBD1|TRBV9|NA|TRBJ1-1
TGTGCCAGCAGCGTGTCGTACAGGGGGTCTACTGAAGCTTTCTTT
CASSVSYRGSTEAFF
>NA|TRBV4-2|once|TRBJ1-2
TGTGCCAGCAGCCAAGATGTTGGGGGGGGCGTCGACGGCTACACCTTC
CASSQDVGGGVDGYTF
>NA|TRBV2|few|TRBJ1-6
TGTGCCAGCAGTGACGGCGAAGCCGATTCACCCCTCCACTTT
CASSDGEADSPLHF
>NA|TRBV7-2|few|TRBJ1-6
TGTGCCAGCAGCTTAGCTGGGGGACGGGGAAATTCACCCCTCCACTTT
CASSLAGGRGNSPLHF
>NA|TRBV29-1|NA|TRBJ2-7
TGCAGCGTTGACGGCGGGGAAAGCTCCTACGAGCAGTACTTC
CSVDGGESSYEQYF
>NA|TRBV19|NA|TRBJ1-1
TGTGCCAGTAGTATAGGCATGAACACTGAAGCTTTCTTT
CASSIGMNTEAFF
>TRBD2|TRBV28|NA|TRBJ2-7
TGTGCCAGCAGTTTCGAACTAGCGGGGTTAACCTACGAGCAGTACTTC
CASSFELAGLTYEQYF
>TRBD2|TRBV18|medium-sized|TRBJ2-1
TGTGCCAGCTCACCACTATCTAGCGGGAACGGCAATGAGCAGTTCTTC
CASSPLSSGNGNEQFF
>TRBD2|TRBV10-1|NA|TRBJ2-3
TGCGCCAGCAGTCAGGGACTACAGCGAAACACAGATACGCAGTATTTT
CASSQGLQRNTDTQYF
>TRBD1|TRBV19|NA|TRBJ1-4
TGTGCCAGTAGTGGGCAGGGGGCGAGGAAAGAAAAACTGTTTTTT
CASSGQGARKEKLFF
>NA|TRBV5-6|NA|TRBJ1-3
TGTGCCAGCAGCTTGGGGACCTCCGTAGCCACCATATATTTT
CASSLGTSVATIYF
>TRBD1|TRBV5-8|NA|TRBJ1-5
TGTGCCAGCAGCGTCCACAGGGGGCCAGGGGATCAGCCCCAGCATTTT
CASSVHRGPGDQPQHF
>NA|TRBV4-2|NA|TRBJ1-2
TGTGCCAGCAGCCAAGATACAGGCGGAGGAGGCTATGGCTACACCTTC
CASSQDTGGGGYGYTF
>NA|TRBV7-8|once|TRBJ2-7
TGCGCCAGCAGCCAAGACAGTTCCCTCTCCTACGAGCAGTACTTC
CASSQDSSLSYEQYF
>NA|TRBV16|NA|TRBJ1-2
TGTGCCAGCAGCCAATGGAGTCACGACCGCTATGGCTACACCTTC
CASSQWSHDRYGYTF
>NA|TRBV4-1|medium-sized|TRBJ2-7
TGCGCCAGCAGCCATCTCCCCGGCTCCTACGAGCAGTACTTC
CASSHLPGSYEQYF
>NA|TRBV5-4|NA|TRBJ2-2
TGTGCCAGCAGCTTGGAGACCCCCACCGGGGAGCTGTTTTTT
CASSLETPTGELFF
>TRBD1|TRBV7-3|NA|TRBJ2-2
TGTGCCAGCAGCTTACAATCGGACAGGGTAAACACCGGGGAGCTGTTTTTT
CASSLQSDRVNTGELFF
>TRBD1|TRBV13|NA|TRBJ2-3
TGTGCCAGCAGTCGAAAGCGGGACAGGGGGCGAGATACGCAGTATTTT
CASSRKRDRGRDTQYF
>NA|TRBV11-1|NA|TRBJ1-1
TGTGCCAGCAGCTTAGGGACTCTTGGAACTGAAGCTTTCTTT
CASSLGTLGTEAFF
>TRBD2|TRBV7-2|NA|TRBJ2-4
TGTGCCAGCAGCCTGGGGGGGTCAAACATTCAGTACTTC
CASSLGGSNIQYF
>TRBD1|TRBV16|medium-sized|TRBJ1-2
TGTGCCAGCAGCCGGACGACAGGGCTCGGTGGCTACACCTTC
CASSRTTGLGGYTF
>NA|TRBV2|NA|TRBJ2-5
TGTGCCAGCAGTGGAACCAGGCCCAGGGCCCGAGGGTACTTC
CASSGTRPRARGYF
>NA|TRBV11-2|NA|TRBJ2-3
TGTGCCAGCAGCTATTACGAGGATACGCAGTATTTT
CASSYYEDTQYF
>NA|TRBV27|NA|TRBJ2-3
TGTGCCAGCAGAAGGGGGTTTATGGGCACAGATACGCAGTATTTT
CASRRGFMGTDTQYF
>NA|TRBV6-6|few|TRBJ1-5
TGTGCCAGCAGTGAAAATCAGCCCCAGCATTTT
CASSENQPQHF
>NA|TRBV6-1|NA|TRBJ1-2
TGTGCCAGCGGCGGGGGGGTGGAGGGAAACTATGGCTACACCTTC
CASGGGVEGNYGYTF
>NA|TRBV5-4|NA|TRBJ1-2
TGTGCCAGCAGCGACCGGACAGCCAACTATGGCTACACCTTC
CASSDRTANYGYTF
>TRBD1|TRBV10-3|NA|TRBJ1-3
TGTGCCATCAGTGAGTCGAACTCAAGACAGGGGATTACAACCGGAAACACCATATATTTT
CAISESNSRQGITTGNTIYF
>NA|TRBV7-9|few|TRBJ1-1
TGTGCCAGCAGCTTAAGGGGGAACACTGAAGCTTTCTTT
CASSLRGNTEAFF
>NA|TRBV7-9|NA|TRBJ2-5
TGTGCCAGCAGTCGCCCGTCCCGGGAGACCCAGTACTTC
CASSRPSRETQYF
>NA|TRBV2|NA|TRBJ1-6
TGTGCCAGTCAGGGACTGTCGGTCCTTAGGGCGTCCTATAATTCACCCCTCCACTTT
CASQGLSVLRASYNSPLHF
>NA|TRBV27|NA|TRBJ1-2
TGTGCCAGCAAGGGAGGTCGCGGAGGCTACACCTTC
CASKGGRGGYTF
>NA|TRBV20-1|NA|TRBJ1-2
TGCAGTGCTAGCCCCACAGTTGGCTACACCTTC
CSASPTVGYTF
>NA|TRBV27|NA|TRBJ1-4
TGTGCCAGCAGTTTATTTGGCAGGGATGAAAAACTGTTTTTT
CASSLFGRDEKLFF
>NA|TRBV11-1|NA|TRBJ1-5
TGTGCCAGCAGCTATAGGGGGGTAGGGATCCGGCCCCAGCATTTT
CASSYRGVGIRPQHF
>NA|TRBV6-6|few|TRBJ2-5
TGTGCCAGCAGCCCGACCTTGGAGCAAGTGACCCAGTACTTC
CASSPTLEQVTQYF
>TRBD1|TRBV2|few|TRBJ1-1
TGTGCCAGCGAGGACAGGGGAGGGAACACTGAAGCTTTCTTT
CASEDRGGNTEAFF
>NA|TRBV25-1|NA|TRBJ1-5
TGTGCCAGCAGTGGTGGGCCAGGGATGTCCCCCCAGCATTTT
CASSGGPGMSPQHF